This T cell receptor beta chain appears in the sequencing data of a study of blood T cell repertoires in COVID-19. Study in general: Sites in the United States, Italy and Spain provided acute and convalescent COVID-19 samples. T cells, B-cell-depleted T cells, or PBMCs provided the cDNA or gDNA that served as material.

V shed 7 bases, J shed 4 bases, and the junction held 10 bases outside the gene matches. The CDR3 is 14 amino acids. In germline, CDR1 is SNHLY, CDR2 FYNNEI. Study processing details: Reference gene primer amplification gave nucleated cell count estimates. Assay used: immunoSEQ multiplex PCR; TCRdb lists only in-frame clones, some missing. That table supplies the V and J calls and clone size; D and trimming were determined from the DNA. The table includes over 150,000 clones, approximately 90% detected once. The chain carries TRBV2 and TRBJ2-7; TRBD1 agrees at 7 bases. Sample: peripheral blood. This receptor was obtained from a man aged 50-59 years who had recovered from COVID-19. The CDR3 here is CASTSTGFGYEQYF. Here the CDR3 DNA reads TGTGCCAGCACCTCGACAGGGTTTGGATACGAGCAGTACTTC.